This T cell receptor beta chain originates from a study of T-cell reconstitution after alpha-beta-depleted transplantation in children. The CDR3 contains 13 residues. The ends lost 6 bases at V and 2 bases at J; junction bases unmatched: 2. Germline CDR1 is SQVTM and CDR2 is ANQGSEA. During its preparation, the TCRbeta library received unique molecular identifiers. TCRdb reprocessed the PCR reads with MiXCR, giving one entry per CDR3 protein. Found here are around 370,000 distinct CDR3 sequences, 15% to 20% of them singletons; the top ten hold roughly 41%. The chain carries TRBV29-1 and TRBJ2-1; 9 nucleotides match TRBD1. This sample comprised PBMCs, mostly from graft donor cells, obtained 360 days after TCRalphabeta/CD19-depleted stem cell transplant. This TCR was sampled from a male patient aged 2 to 10 who had a stem cell transplant for acute lymphoblastic leukemia, so the T cells may come from the graft donor. CDR3 in DNA: TGCAGCGTCCGGGACAGGGCCTACAATGAGCAGTTCTTC. Translating it yields CSVRDRAYNEQFF.